What follows describes a single T cell receptor (beta chain). Only a few counts were recorded for this clonotype. Which antigen it targets is not known. Per-nucleotide qualities are absent, and no much larger clonotype sits a single base away. The library was generated by PCR. TCRdb records Illumina HiSeq 2500 as the sequencer. TCR library preparation used molecular barcoding, with unique molecular identifiers applied to normalize quantification of the TCRbeta repertoire. TCRdb applied fastp at Q25 and MiXCR to the public reads, then kept only in-frame beta chains. When rows share a CDR3 protein, they turn into one entry using the most common DNA and genes. The sample yields some 300,000 distinct CDR3 sequences; 10% to 13% were counted once. The ten top clones hold less than 2.5% of the sample. V and J are trimmed by 5 bases and 3 bases, and the gene matches miss 9 bases of the junction. CDR1 LNHDA and CDR2 SQIVND are derived from the germline V gene (reference sequence). From the cysteine through the phenylalanine, the CDR3 covers 15 amino acids. Of all the DNA, just the CDR3 is kept, 45 bases in frame from base 1.

This sample is drawn from a study of T-cell reconstitution after alpha-beta-depleted transplantation in children (TCRdb year 2016). In the study overall: T-cell immune reconstitution after TCRalphabeta/CD19-depleted allogeneic hematopoietic cell transplantation in children was quantitatively tracked in the study by means of TCR repertoire profiling.

The sequence joins TRBV19 to TRBJ2-7; 8 junctional bases match TRBD2. This sample comprised PBMCs from the stem cell graft donor, obtained from the stem cell graft. This TCR came from a human donor who donated a stem cell graft to a child with acute lymphoblastic leukemia. The DNA is as follows: TGTGCCAGTAGTTCCAGGGAGCGGGGGATCTACGAGCAGTACTTC. This gives the protein CASSSRERGIYEQYF. With the portions outside the CDR3 filled from the reference TRBV19 and TRBJ2-7 genes, the complete variable region becomes DGGITQSPKYLFRKEGQNVTLSCEQNLNHDAMYWYRQDPGQGLRLIYYSQIVNDFQKGDIAEGYSVSREKKESFPLTVTSAQKNPTAFYLCASSSRERGIYEQYFGPGTRLTVT.